This T cell receptor beta chain stems from a study of identical twins. This clonotype turned up a few times. Its specificity is unknown. With template switching, a universal primer site was added, and the cDNA carried unique molecular identifiers. Using its own MiXCR run on the 5' RACE reads, TCRdb lists one record per CDR3 protein. Altogether roughly 540,000 distinct CDR3 sequences are present, 22% being singletons, with the ten largest covering roughly 0.9%. This CDR3 spans 14 amino acids. Trimming took 8 bases from V and 2 from J; bases not matched to a gene: 9. Germline assignment: CDR1 MNHEY and CDR2 SVGEGT. General observations from the study: Monozygotic twin pairs showed more out-of-frame TCR alpha sharing than models estimated.

These data also featured in a second study, about T cells expressing NK-cell markers. That paper adds: There were a handful of donors in whom these clonotypes also led the CD3+CD56-NKG2C+ fraction.

The chain carries TRBV6-2 or TRBV6-3 and TRBJ2-7, with TRBD1 identical over 7 bases. The sample consisted of CD4+ T cells sorted from blood. This clonotype was sampled from a woman aged 18-29 years in good health. Here the CDR3 reads CASHPGDRAYEQYF. Written as DNA, the CDR3 is TGTGCCAGCCACCCCGGGGACAGAGCCTACGAGCAGTACTTC.